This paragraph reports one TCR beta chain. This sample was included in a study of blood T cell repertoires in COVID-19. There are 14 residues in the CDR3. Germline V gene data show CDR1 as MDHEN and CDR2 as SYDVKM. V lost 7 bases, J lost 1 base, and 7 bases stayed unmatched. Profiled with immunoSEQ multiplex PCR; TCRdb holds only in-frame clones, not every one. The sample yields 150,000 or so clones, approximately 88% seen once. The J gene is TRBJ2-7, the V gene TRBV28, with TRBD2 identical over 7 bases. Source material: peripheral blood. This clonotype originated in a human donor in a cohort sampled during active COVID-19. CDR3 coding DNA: TGTGCCAGCACCTGGGGGGGAGGGTCCTACGAGCAGTACTTC. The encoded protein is CASTWGGGSYEQYF.